This T cell receptor beta chain was identified during a study of blood T cell repertoires in COVID-19. Turning to the study itself: Donors in the United States, Italy and Spain gave samples during acute or convalescent COVID-19. Nucleic acid was either cDNA or gDNA, and it came from T cells, B-cell-depleted T cells, or PBMCs.

V dropped 6 bases and J dropped 7; count of bases not matched to a gene: 9. The CDR3 covers 14 residues. Per germline, CDR1 MNHEY and CDR2 SVGAGI. Original analysis: Using reference gene primer amplification, nucleated cell counts were estimated. Here immunoSEQ multiplex PCR was the method, and the copy in TCRdb shows in-frame clones only, minus some. The DNA was the basis for D and trimming; V, J and clone size are from that table. Of 150,000 to 200,000 clones listed, 80% to 90% are singletons. This chain uses TRBV6-5 with TRBJ1-2; 9 bases line up with TRBD1. Sequenced sample: peripheral blood. The sequence was collected from a woman in her seventies with COVID-19, enrolled during active disease. CDR3 bases: TGTGCCAGCAGCCGATCCGGGACAGGGAGTGGCTACACCTTC. Translating it yields CASSRSGTGSGYTF.